The rows below give T cell receptor beta chains drawn from one sample of a study of cytomegalovirus exposure and HLA in healthy donors. The method was immunoSEQ multiplex PCR; TCRdb's version includes in-frame clones alone and lacks a portion of them. The sample records 190,000 or so clones, roughly 80% being singletons. The sequencing input was PBMCs. Every receptor here comes from a man aged 50-60 years in good health and CMV-seronegative. The CDR3 runs from the conserved cysteine through the conserved F or W. A D gene is named only where the DNA matches it firmly. Only some rows state a clone size, as once, few, many or a class for expanded clones.

cdr3_nt | cdr3_aa | j_call | clone_size | v_call | d_call
TGCGCCAGCAGCCTCCTCCCTCAGGGGCGGAACACCGGGGAGCTGTTTTTT | CASSLLPQGRNTGELFF | TRBJ2-2 | once | TRBV5-1 | .
TGTGCCATCAGTGAGGCGGGTATCTCCTACGAGCAGTACTTC | CAISEAGISYEQYF | TRBJ2-7 | . | TRBV10-3 | .
TGTGCCAGCACTGGACAGGGGGCGAGATTCGCTGAAGCTTTCTTT | CASTGQGARFAEAFF | TRBJ1-1 | . | TRBV28 | TRBD1
TGTGCTAGTGGTTCACAGGGGAACGGGGAGCTGTTTTTT | CASGSQGNGELFF | TRBJ2-2 | . | TRBV12-5 | TRBD1
TGTGCCAGCAGCCCCGGGACAGGGTTTCACGGGGAGCTGTTTTTT | CASSPGTGFHGELFF | TRBJ2-2 | . | TRBV14 | TRBD1
TGTGCCAGCGGTGGCAGCAATCAGCCCCAGCATTTT | CASGGSNQPQHF | TRBJ1-5 | . | TRBV6-5 | .
TGTGCCAGCAGCCAAGATAGGGGTAGCGGGGGGGTACGTGACAATGAGCAGTTCTTC | CASSQDRGSGGVRDNEQFF | TRBJ2-1 | once | TRBV4-2 | TRBD2
TGTGCCAGCAGTGAGAGCTTAGGGAGTCGGTCCTACAATGAGCAGTTCTTC | CASSESLGSRSYNEQFF | TRBJ2-1 | . | TRBV6-4 | .
TGTGCCAGCAGCCAGGACCGGGCGGGAGCAGATACGCAGTATTTT | CASSQDRAGADTQYF | TRBJ2-3 | . | TRBV4-2 | TRBD2
TGTGCCAGCAGCTTTCGACCCGGGAGTAGCGGGGGGGCCGACTATGAGCAGTTCTTC | CASSFRPGSSGGADYEQFF | TRBJ2-1 | . | TRBV7-2 | TRBD2
TGTGCCAGCAGCTCGTCCGGGACAGGGAACGAGCAGTACTTC | CASSSSGTGNEQYF | TRBJ2-7 | . | TRBV7-9 | TRBD1
TGTGCCAGCAGTTACCCTAGCGGGGGGGCCAAGGAGACCCAGTACTTC | CASSYPSGGAKETQYF | TRBJ2-5 | . | TRBV6-5 | TRBD2
TGTGCCAGCAGACTTACAGGGACAGATACGCAGTATTTT | CASRLTGTDTQYF | TRBJ2-3 | few | TRBV6-5 | .
TGTGCCAGCTCACCCGCAGGGGCCTACATGAACACTGAAGCTTTCTTT | CASSPAGAYMNTEAFF | TRBJ1-1 | . | TRBV18 | .
TGTGCCAGCAGCAGACTAGCGGGGGCCTCCTCCGGAGATACGCAGTATTTT | CASSRLAGASSGDTQYF | TRBJ2-3 | . | TRBV11-1 | TRBD2
TGTGCCAGCTCACAAGGGGTATTGGGTCTCGGTGAAGCTTTCTTT | CASSQGVLGLGEAFF | TRBJ1-1 | . | TRBV18 | .
TGTGCCAGCGGCGGGGGGCCTTACCAAGAGACCCAGTACTTC | CASGGGPYQETQYF | TRBJ2-5 | . | TRBV9 | TRBD2
TGTGCCAGCAGCTCCGGGACAGGGGCTTCCAATCAGCCCCAGCATTTT | CASSSGTGASNQPQHF | TRBJ1-5 | few | TRBV5-6 | TRBD1
TGTGCCAGCAGTGAACCCCCTCCCGGAGATACGCAGTATTTT | CASSEPPPGDTQYF | TRBJ2-3 | . | TRBV25-1 | .